A selection of T cell receptor beta chains follows, all from one sample in a study of shared clonotypes between healthy human individuals. Repertoires were generated with immunoSEQ multiplex PCR, while TCRdb's copy carries only in-frame clones and drops some. Here the sample spans 470,000 or so clones, 65% to 85% being singletons. The specimen sequenced was PBMCs. All receptors come from a woman aged 40 to 49 in good health. Some clones in this sample may be carry-over from other donors' samples. Both conserved end residues are part of each CDR3. The D gene is left open where the match is weak. The size of a clone is reported for some rows only, either as once, few or many, or as a class for expanded clones.

v_call	d_call	j_call	clone_size	cdr3_nt	cdr3_aa
TRBV29-1	.	TRBJ2-7	.	TGCAGCGTTAGAATAGCGACGACCTACGAGCAGTACTTC	CSVRIATTYEQYF
TRBV6-5	TRBD2	TRBJ2-1	.	TGTGCCAGCTCCCTCGTTCTAGCGGTCTACAATGAGCAGTTCTTC	CASSLVLAVYNEQFF
TRBV11-1	TRBD1	TRBJ1-1	.	TGTGCCAGCAGCAACCGGGACAGGGAACTGGGGACTGAAGCTTTCTTT	CASSNRDRELGTEAFF
TRBV4-1	.	TRBJ1-4	.	TGCGCCAGCAGCAAAGGACAGTATGAAAAACTGTTTTTT	CASSKGQYEKLFF
TRBV5-4	TRBD2	TRBJ2-7	.	TGTGCCAGCAGCAAGTTACTAGCGGGATCCTACGAGCAGTACTTC	CASSKLLAGSYEQYF
TRBV11-2	TRBD2	TRBJ2-5	.	TGTGCCAGCAGCTTAGACCCCGGGGCGGGGGGGTGGACCCAGTACTTC	CASSLDPGAGGWTQYF
TRBV9	TRBD1	TRBJ1-1	.	TGTGCCAGCAGCGCCTACAGGGGGAGGTCTCAAAAGGACACTGAAGCTTTCTTT	CASSAYRGRSQKDTEAFF
TRBV7-2	TRBD1	TRBJ1-5	many	TGTGCCAGCAGCTTAGCGACGACAGGGAATCAGCCCCAGCATTTT	CASSLATTGNQPQHF
TRBV5-6	.	TRBJ2-7	.	TGTGCCAGCAGCTCCTTCCTCCTACTAGATTACGAGCAGTACTTC	CASSSFLLLDYEQYF
TRBV9	TRBD2	TRBJ2-7	.	TGTGCCAGCAGCGTCGCCCCCGGAGCGGGGCCGGATGACGAGCAGTACTTC	CASSVAPGAGPDDEQYF
TRBV7-3	TRBD2	TRBJ2-5	.	TGTGCCAGCAGCTTATTCGCGGGAGGCGGAGAGACCCAGTACTTC	CASSLFAGGGETQYF
TRBV2	.	TRBJ1-3	few	TGTGCCAGCAGTGAAAGGCACACCATATATTTT	CASSERHTIYF
TRBV29-1	TRBD2	TRBJ2-5	.	TGCAGCGTAACCGGGACTAGCGTGGAGACCCAGTACTTC	CSVTGTSVETQYF
TRBV5-1	.	TRBJ2-6	.	TGCGCCAGCAGCTTGTCTGCTGGGGCCAACGTCCTGACTTTC	CASSLSAGANVLTF
TRBV18	TRBD2	TRBJ2-2	few	TGTGCCAGCTCACGTGAGCGGGAGGGCCTCACCGGGGAGCTGTTTTTT	CASSREREGLTGELFF
TRBV7-2	TRBD1	TRBJ2-7	.	TGTGCCAGCAGCTCCGGGACAGGGTCCTACGAGCAGTACTTC	CASSSGTGSYEQYF
TRBV21-1	.	TRBJ2-7	.	TGTGCCAGCAGCAAACGAGGACTCGGCGAGCAGTACTTC	CASSKRGLGEQYF
TRBV2	TRBD1	TRBJ2-1	.	TGTGCCAGCAGCGCGGACAGGGGGGGCAATGAGCAGTTCTTC	CASSADRGGNEQFF
TRBV11-2	.	TRBJ2-1	.	TGTGCCAGCAGCTTATTCGTTGGAGTTGAGCAGTTCTTC	CASSLFVGVEQFF
TRBV18	.	TRBJ2-6	.	TGTGCCAGCTCACAATCAGCGACTGGGGCCAACGTCCTGACTTTC	CASSQSATGANVLTF
TRBV28	TRBD1	TRBJ1-5	.	TGTGCCAGCACCTTAAGGGGGCTGTGGAGCAATCAGCCCCAGCATTTT	CASTLRGLWSNQPQHF
TRBV12-5	.	TRBJ2-2	.	TGTGCTAGTGGTTTGCAGGGAGCGAACACCGGGGAGCTGTTTTTT	CASGLQGANTGELFF
TRBV14	TRBD1	TRBJ2-2	.	TGTGCCAGCAGCCATGTGAGGGGGCGAGGGGAGCTGTTTTTT	CASSHVRGRGELFF
TRBV30	.	TRBJ2-7	.	TGTGCCTGGGGTCTACACCTCTGCGAGCAGTACTTC	CAWGLHLCEQYF
TRBV2	.	TRBJ2-7	.	TGTGCCAGCGGGGGCAGGGCGTTGCACGAGCAGTACTTC	CASGGRALHEQYF
TRBV15	.	TRBJ1-6	.	TGTGCCACCAGCAGAGATGGGACTCGGCGGAGATACTACAATTCACCCCTCCACTTT	CATSRDGTRRRYYNSPLHF
TRBV2	.	TRBJ2-5	.	TGTGCCGGAGACAGACAAGAGACCCAGTACTTC	CAGDRQETQYF
TRBV28	.	TRBJ2-7	.	TGTGCCAGCGTCAATGGGTGGGAGCAGTACTTC	CASVNGWEQYF
TRBV9	TRBD2	TRBJ2-5	many	TGTGCCAGCAGCGTTAGCGGGACCGAGACCCAGTACTTC	CASSVSGTETQYF
TRBV6-4	TRBD2	TRBJ2-2	.	TGTGCCAGCAGTGACTCGCCGGGAGGACACACCGGGGAGCTGTTTTTT	CASSDSPGGHTGELFF
TRBV7-6	TRBD2	TRBJ2-4	.	TGTGCCAGCAGCTTACTCGGGAGGGCCGATATGACCAAAAACATTCAGTACTTC	CASSLLGRADMTKNIQYF
TRBV6-1	.	TRBJ2-7	.	TGTGCCAGCAGTCAGGACAGATACGAGCAGTACTTC	CASSQDRYEQYF
TRBV15	.	TRBJ2-7	.	TGTGCCACCAGCAGAGATCGGGCTAGCGTCTACGAGCAGTACTTC	CATSRDRASVYEQYF
TRBV5-1	.	TRBJ2-7	.	TGCGCCAGCAGCTCCCAGGGGCCGGGCGAGCAGTACTTC	CASSSQGPGEQYF
TRBV5-8	TRBD2	TRBJ2-1	.	TGTGCCAGCAGCTTGAGACTAGCAGAATACAATGAGCAGTTCTTC	CASSLRLAEYNEQFF
TRBV5-1	TRBD2	TRBJ2-5	.	TGCGCCAGCAGCACCCGGACTAGCGTGGAGACCCAGTACTTC	CASSTRTSVETQYF
TRBV28	.	TRBJ2-7	.	TGTGCCAGCAGTTTAACCGTAGCTCCGCGTGAGCAGTACTTC	CASSLTVAPREQYF
TRBV5-1	TRBD1	TRBJ2-3	.	TGCGCCAGCCGGAGGACCGGGACAGGGGCAGATACGCAGTATTTT	CASRRTGTGADTQYF
TRBV11-3	.	TRBJ2-2	.	TGTGCCAGCAGCTTGGGGGAAACCGGGGAGCTGTTTTTT	CASSLGETGELFF
TRBV28	TRBD1	TRBJ1-4	.	TGTGCCAGCAGTAAAAGGGGGCTTGAAAAACTGTTTTTT	CASSKRGLEKLFF
TRBV6-5	.	TRBJ1-1	.	TGTGCCAGCAGTTCAGCCCAGAACACTGAAGCTTTCTTT	CASSSAQNTEAFF
TRBV4-3	TRBD2	TRBJ2-7	once	TGCGCCAGCAGCCAAGATTGGGCTAGCGGGAGCGACGAGCAGTACTTC	CASSQDWASGSDEQYF